The clone carrying this TCR beta chain has a handful of counts. Its target is unknown. A universal primer site came from template switching; cDNA carried unique molecular identifiers. Each CDR3 protein is one row after TCRdb ran MiXCR on the 5' RACE reads. Counted here are hundreds of thousands of distinct CDR3 sequences, 21% occurring once; the ten biggest clones make up roughly 4%. The CDR3 is 14 residues long. V shed 6 bases and J shed 5 bases, with 13 bases lying between them. Germline-derived CDR1 and CDR2 are MDHEN and SYDVKM. This record belongs to a study of identical twins. Study outcomes and limitations: Beta out-of-frame sequences showed weaker excess twin sharing.

Healthy Caucasian individuals made up all the donors. This same sample was also taken into another study, of T cells expressing NK-cell markers. That study reports: One of the eight sequenced donors was seronegative, whereas the other seven were HCMV-seropositive.

Specimen: PBMCs. This TCR was recovered from a woman between 18 and 30 years old in good health. The V call is TRBV28, the J call TRBJ1-4, with D possibly TRBD1 on 6 matching bases. The CDR3 bases are TGTGCCAGCAGCTCAAGAAGGGGGAATGAAAAACTGTTTTTT. Encoded protein: CASSSRRGNEKLFF.